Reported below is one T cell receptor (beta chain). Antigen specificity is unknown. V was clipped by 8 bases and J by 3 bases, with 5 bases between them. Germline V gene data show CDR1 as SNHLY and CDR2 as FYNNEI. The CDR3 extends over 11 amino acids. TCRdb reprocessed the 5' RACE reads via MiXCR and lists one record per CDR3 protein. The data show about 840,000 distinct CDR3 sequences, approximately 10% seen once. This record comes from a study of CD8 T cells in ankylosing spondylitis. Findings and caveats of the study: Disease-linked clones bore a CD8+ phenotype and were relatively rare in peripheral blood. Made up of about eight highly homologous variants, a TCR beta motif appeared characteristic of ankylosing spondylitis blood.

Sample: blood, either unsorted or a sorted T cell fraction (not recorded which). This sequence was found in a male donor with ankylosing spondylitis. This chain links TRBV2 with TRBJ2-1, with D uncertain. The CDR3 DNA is TGTGCCAGCGGACGCTACAATGAGCAGTTCTTC. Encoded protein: CASGRYNEQFF.